This TCR beta chain derives from a study of control samples from healthy donors and cancer patients. The V end was cut by 6 bases, the J end by 4 bases, with 9 bases between. Germline assignment: CDR1 SNHLY and CDR2 FYNNEI. The CDR3 loop spans 12 amino acids. The protocol was immunoSEQ multiplex PCR, while the TCRdb copy is restricted to in-frame clones and leaves out a portion. Of over 200,000 clones detected, over 70% appear once; the ten largest clones hold less than 15%. The sequenced material came from PBMCs. The V gene is TRBV2, the J gene TRBJ1-2; maybe TRBD1 (6 bases). This sequence was found in a woman aged 60-75 years with lung cancer. The CDR3 DNA is TGTGCCAGCAGGGCAGGGGTCTATGGCTACACCTTC. Translating gives CASRAGVYGYTF.